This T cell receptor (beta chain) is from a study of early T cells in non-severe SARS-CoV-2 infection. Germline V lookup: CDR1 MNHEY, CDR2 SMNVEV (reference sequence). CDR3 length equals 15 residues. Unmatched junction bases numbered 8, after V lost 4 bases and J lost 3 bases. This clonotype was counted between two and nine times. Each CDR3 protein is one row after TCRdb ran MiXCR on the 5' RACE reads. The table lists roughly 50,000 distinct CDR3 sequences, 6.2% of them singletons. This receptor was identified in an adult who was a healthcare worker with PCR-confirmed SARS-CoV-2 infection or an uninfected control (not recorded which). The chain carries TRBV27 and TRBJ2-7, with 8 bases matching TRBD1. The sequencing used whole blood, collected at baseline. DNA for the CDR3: TGTGCCAGCAGTTCCCTAGGACAGGGATTCTACGAGCAGTACTTC. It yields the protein CASSSLGQGFYEQYF.